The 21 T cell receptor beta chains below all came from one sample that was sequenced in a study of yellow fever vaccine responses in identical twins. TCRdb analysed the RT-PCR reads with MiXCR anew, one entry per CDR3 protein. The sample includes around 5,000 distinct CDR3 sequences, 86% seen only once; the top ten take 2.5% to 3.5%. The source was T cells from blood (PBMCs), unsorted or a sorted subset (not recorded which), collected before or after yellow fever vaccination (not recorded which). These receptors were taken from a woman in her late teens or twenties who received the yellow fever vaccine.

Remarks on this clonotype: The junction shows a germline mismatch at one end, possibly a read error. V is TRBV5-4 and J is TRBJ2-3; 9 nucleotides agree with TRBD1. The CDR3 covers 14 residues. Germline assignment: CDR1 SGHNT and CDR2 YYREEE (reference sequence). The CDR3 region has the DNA TGTGCCAGCAGGTTGGGACAGGGTGAAGATACGCAGTATTTT. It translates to CASRLGQGEDTQYF.

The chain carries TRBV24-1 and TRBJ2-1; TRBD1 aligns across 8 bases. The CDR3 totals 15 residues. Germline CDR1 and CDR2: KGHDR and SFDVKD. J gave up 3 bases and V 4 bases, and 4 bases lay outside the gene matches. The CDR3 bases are TGTGCCACCAGTGACCCGGACAGGGACTACAATGAGCAGTTCTTC. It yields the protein CATSDPDRDYNEQFF.

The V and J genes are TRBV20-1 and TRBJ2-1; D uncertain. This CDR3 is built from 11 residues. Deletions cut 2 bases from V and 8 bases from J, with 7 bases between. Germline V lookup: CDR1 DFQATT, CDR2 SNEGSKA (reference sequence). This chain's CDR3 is CSARTGYEQFF. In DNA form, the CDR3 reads TGCAGTGCTAGAACGGGCTATGAGCAGTTCTTC.

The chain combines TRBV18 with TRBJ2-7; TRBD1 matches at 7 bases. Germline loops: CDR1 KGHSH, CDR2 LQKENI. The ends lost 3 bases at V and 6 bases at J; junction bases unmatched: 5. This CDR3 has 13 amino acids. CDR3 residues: CASSPPGTVEQYF. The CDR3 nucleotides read TGTGCCAGCTCACCGCCGGGGACAGTCGAGCAGTACTTC.

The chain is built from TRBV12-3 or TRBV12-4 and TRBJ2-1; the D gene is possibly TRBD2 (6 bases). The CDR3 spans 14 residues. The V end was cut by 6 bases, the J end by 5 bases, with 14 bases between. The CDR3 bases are TGTGCCAGCAGAACTGTGGGACTCCACAATGAGCAGTTCTTC. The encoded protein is CASRTVGLHNEQFF.

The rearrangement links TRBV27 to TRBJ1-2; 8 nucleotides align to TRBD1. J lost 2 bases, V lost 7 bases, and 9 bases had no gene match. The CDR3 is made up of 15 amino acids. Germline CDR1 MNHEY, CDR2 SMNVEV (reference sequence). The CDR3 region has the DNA TGTGCCAGCACTGGACAGGGACTCCCCAACTATGGCTACACCTTC. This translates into CASTGQGLPNYGYTF.

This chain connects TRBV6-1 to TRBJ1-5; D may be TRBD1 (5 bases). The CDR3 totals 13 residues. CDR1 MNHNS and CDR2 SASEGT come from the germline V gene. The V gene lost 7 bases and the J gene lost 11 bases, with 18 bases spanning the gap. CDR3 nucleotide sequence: TGTGCCAGCAAGGGTACAGGTCTGGCCACCCAGCATTTT. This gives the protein CASKGTGLATQHF.

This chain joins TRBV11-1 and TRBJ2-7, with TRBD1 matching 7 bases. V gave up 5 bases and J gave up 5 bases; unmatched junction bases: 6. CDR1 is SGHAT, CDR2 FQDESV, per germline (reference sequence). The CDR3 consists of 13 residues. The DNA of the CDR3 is TGTGCCAGCAGCACCCCCACAGGGGACGAGCAGTACTTC. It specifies CASSTPTGDEQYF.

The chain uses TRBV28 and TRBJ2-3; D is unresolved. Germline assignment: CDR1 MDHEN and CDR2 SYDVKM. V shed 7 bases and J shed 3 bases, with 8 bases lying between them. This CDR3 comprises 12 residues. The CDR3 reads CASIGSTDTQYF. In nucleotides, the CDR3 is TGTGCCAGCATAGGTTCAACAGATACGCAGTATTTT.

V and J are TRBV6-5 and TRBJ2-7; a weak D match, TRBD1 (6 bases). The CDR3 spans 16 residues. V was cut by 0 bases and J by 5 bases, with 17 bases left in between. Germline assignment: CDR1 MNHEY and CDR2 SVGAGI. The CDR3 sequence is CASSYSIGGAGDEQYF. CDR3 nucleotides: TGTGCCAGCAGTTACTCGATTGGGGGCGCAGGAGACGAGCAGTACTTC.

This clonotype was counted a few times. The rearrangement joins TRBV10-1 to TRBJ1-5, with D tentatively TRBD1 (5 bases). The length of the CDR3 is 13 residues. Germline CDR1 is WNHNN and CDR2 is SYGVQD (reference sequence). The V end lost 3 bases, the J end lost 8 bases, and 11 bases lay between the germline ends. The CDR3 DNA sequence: TGCGCCAGCAGTGATAGGGGTACAGAGCCCCAGCATTTT. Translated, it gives CASSDRGTEPQHF.

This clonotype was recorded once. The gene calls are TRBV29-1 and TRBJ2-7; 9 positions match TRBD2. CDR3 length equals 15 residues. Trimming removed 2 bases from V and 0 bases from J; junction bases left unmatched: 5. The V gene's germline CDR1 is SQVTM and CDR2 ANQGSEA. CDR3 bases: TGCAGCGTTGAAACACTAGCGGGCCTCTCCTACGAGCAGTACTTC. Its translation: CSVETLAGLSYEQYF.

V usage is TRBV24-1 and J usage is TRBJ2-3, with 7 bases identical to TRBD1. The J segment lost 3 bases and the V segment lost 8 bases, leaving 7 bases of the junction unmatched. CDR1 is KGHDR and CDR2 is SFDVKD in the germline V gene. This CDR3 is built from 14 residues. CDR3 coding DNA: TGTGCCACCAACCCCGGGACAGTTACAGATACGCAGTATTTT. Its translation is CATNPGTVTDTQYF.

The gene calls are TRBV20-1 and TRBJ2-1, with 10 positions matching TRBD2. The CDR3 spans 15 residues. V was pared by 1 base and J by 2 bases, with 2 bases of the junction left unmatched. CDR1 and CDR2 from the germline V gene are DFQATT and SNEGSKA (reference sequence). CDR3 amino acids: CSARALAGAYNEQFF. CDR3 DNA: TGCAGTGCTAGAGCTCTAGCGGGAGCCTACAATGAGCAGTTCTTC.

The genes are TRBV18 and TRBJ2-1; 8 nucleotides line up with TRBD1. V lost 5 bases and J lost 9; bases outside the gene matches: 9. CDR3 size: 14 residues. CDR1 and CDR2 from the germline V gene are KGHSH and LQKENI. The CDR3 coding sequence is TGTGCCAGCTCAACCCTCAGGGGGCAGGTTGAGCAGTTCTTC. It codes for CASSTLRGQVEQFF.

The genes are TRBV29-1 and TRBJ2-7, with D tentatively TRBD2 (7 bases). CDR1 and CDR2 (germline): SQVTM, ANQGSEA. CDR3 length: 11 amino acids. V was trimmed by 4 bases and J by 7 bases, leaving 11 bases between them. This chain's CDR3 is CSVVRGGEQYF. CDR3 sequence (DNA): TGCAGCGTTGTAAGGGGGGGGGAGCAGTACTTC.

CDR3 in amino acids: CASSSQGSGNTIYF. The CDR3 region has the DNA TGTGCCAGCAGCTCGCAAGGGTCTGGAAACACCATATATTTT. The chain employs TRBV7-9 and TRBJ1-3; D unresolved. Trimming left V 4 bases short and J 1 base short, with 8 bases between. This CDR3 is built from 14 residues. Per germline, CDR1 SEHNR and CDR2 FQNEAQ (reference sequence).

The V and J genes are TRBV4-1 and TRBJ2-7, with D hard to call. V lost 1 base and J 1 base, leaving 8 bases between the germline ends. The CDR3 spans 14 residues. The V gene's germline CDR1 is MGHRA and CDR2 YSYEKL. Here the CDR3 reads CASSQVLTSYEQYF. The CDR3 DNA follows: TGCGCCAGCAGCCAAGTACTCACTTCCTACGAGCAGTACTTC.

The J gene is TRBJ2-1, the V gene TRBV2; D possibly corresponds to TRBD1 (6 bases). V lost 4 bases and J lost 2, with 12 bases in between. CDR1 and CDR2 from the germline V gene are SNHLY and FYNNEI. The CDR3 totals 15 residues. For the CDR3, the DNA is TGTGCCAGCAGTGTAAGACAGGTGCCCTACAATGAGCAGTTCTTC. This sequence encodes CASSVRQVPYNEQFF.

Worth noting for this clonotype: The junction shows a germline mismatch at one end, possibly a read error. The CDR3 reads CASSENGQGKGF. The CDR3 coding sequence is TGTGCCAGCAGTGAAAACGGACAGGGAAAGGGCTTT. The rearrangement uses TRBV2 and TRBJ1-5, with 8 bases fitting TRBD1. Germline V lookup: CDR1 SNHLY, CDR2 FYNNEI. The CDR3 is made up of 12 amino acids.

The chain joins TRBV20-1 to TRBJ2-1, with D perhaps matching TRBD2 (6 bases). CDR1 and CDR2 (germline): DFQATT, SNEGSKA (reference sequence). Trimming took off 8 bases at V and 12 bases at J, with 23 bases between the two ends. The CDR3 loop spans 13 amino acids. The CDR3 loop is CSPRRREPQRQFF. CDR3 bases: TGCAGTCCTCGGAGGCGGGAACCCCAACGGCAGTTCTTC.